This T cell receptor beta chain came from a study of T cells in localized non-small cell lung cancer. Overall study results and limits: Turning up in adjacent lung were a median roughly 62 of the top 100 tumor clones.

Trimming removed 6 bases at V and 6 bases at J, with 11 bases between. Germline values: CDR1 MNHEY, CDR2 SVGAGI. This CDR3 contains 13 residues. Clones were read by immunoSEQ multiplex PCR, and TCRdb kept only the in-frame ones, dropping some. The sample contains around 100,000 clones, roughly 90% of which appear only once. A remark on this clone: Its cognate antigen is unknown.

The chain links TRBV6-5 to TRBJ2-2; unclear D gene. This receptor was identified in a man between 40 and 69 years old with stage I squamous cell lung carcinoma. The source material was peripheral blood, sampled before any cancer treatment. The CDR3 loop reads CASSRVGAGELFF. CDR3 DNA sequence: TGTGCCAGCAGCCGGGTAGGAGCCGGGGAGCTGTTTTTT.